The 3 T cell receptor beta chains presented below share a single source sample, sequenced in a study of regulatory T cells in long-lasting Graves disease. Time point given: newly diagnosed GD, antithyroid drugs for less than 3 months. PBMC RNA was the source of the TCR library. Construction of the TCR beta libraries employed iRepertoire HTBI primers in conjunction with Arm-PCR of CDR3 regions. TCRdb analysed the multiplex PCR reads with MiXCR anew, one entry per CDR3 protein. The repertoire holds over 350,000 distinct CDR3 sequences, with about 15% as singletons. These data were likewise used in another study, on T cells in Graves' hyperthyroidism and ophthalmopathy.

The specimen was peripheral blood mononuclear cells (PBMCs), collected at new diagnosis, from a patient treated with antithyroid drugs. These TCRs come from a woman aged 45-65 years with Graves disease.

V and J are TRBV7-7 and TRBJ2-7, with D maybe TRBD1 (6 bases). Germline V CDR1 and CDR2: SSHAT, FNYEAQ (reference sequence). The V end was cut by 5 bases, the J end by 0 bases, with 11 bases between. The CDR3 spans 14 residues. CDR3 region: CASSPQTGSYEQYF. The CDR3 region has the DNA TGTGCCAGCAGCCCGCAGACAGGCTCCTACGAGCAGTACTTC. The full variable domain, completed using reference TRBV7-7 and TRBJ2-7, is GAGVSQSPRYKVTKRGQDVTLRCDPISSHATLYWYQQALGQGPEFLTYFNYEAQPDKSGLPSDRFSAERPEGSISTLTIQRTEQRDSAMYRCASSPQTGSYEQYFGPGTRLTVT.

This clonotype was observed at least ten times. The chain links TRBV28 to TRBJ2-1, with TRBD1 matching over 9 bases. The CDR3 extends over 14 amino acids. Germline trimming cut 7 bases from V and 5 bases from J; bases unmatched to any gene: 6. CDR1 is MDHEN, CDR2 SYDVKM, per germline. DNA of the CDR3: TGTGCCAGCATGCGACAGGGGGGCCACAATGAGCAGTTCTTC. This sequence encodes CASMRQGGHNEQFF.

This clonotype was counted many times. The gene calls are TRBV24-1 and TRBJ1-5, with TRBD1 matching over 10 bases. Germline-derived CDR1 and CDR2 are KGHDR and SFDVKD. V trimming: 4 bases; J trimming: 2 bases; junction bases outside the gene matches: 1. This CDR3 spans 15 amino acids. The CDR3 bases are TGTGCCACCAGTGAGGGGACAGGGGGCAATCAGCCCCAGCATTTT. Translated: CATSEGTGGNQPQHF.